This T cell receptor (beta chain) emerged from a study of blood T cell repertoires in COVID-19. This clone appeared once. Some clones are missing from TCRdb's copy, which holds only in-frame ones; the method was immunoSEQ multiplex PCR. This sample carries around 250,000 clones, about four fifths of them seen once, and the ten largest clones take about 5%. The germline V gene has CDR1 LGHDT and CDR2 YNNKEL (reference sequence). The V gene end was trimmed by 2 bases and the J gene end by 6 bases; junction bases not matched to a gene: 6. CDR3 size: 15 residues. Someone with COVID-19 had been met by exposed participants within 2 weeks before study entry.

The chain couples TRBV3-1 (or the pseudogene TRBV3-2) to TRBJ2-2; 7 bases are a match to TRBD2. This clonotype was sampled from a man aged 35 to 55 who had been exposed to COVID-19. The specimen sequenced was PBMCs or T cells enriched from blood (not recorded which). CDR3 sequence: CASSQLSGRAGELFF. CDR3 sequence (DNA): TGTGCCAGCAGCCAATTAAGTGGGAGGGCCGGGGAGCTGTTTTTT.